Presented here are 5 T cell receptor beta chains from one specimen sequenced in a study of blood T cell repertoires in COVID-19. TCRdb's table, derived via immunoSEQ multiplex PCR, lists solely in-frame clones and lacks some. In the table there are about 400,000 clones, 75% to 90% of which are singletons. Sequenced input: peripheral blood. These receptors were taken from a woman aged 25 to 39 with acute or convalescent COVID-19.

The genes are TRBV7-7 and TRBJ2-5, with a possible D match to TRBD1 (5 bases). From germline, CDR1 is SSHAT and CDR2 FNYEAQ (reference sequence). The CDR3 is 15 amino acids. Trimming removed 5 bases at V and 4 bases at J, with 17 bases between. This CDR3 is CASSVRVAGIETQYF. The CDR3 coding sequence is TGTGCCAGCAGCGTTCGTGTCGCAGGGATAGAGACCCAGTACTTC.

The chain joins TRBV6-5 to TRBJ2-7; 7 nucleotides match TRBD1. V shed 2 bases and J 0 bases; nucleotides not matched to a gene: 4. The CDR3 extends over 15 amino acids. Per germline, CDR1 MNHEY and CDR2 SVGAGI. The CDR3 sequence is CASSYGRGSSYEQYF. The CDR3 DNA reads TGTGCCAGCAGTTACGGCAGGGGGTCCTCCTACGAGCAGTACTTC.

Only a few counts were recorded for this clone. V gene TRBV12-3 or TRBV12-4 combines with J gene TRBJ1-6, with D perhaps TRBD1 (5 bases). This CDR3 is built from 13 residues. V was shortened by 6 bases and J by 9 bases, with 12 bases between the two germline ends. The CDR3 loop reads CASSGQGGSPLHF. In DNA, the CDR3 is TGTGCCAGCAGCGGTCAGGGAGGTTCACCCCTCCACTTT.

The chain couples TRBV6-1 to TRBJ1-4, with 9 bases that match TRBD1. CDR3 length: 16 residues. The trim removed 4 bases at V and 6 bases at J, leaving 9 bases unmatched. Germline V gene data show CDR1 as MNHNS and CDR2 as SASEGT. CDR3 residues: CASSGGTGTGYEKLFF. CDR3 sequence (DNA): TGTGCCAGCAGTGGCGGGACTGGGACAGGGTATGAAAAACTGTTTTTT.

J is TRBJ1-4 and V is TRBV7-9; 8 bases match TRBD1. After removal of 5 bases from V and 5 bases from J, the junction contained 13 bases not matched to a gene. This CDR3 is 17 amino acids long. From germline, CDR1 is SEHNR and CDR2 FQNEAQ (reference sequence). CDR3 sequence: CASSLTRDRTGNEKLFF. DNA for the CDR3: TGTGCCAGCAGCCTCACCCGGGACAGGACCGGGAATGAAAAACTGTTTTTT.